Listed below are T cell receptor beta chains from one sample, sequenced in a study of T cells in localized non-small cell lung cancer. This table comes from immunoSEQ multiplex PCR, and its TCRdb copy is limited to in-frame clones, with some not included. Here the sample spans 45,000 to 50,000 clones, around 83% being singletons. The source material was PBMCs, sampled before any cancer treatment. These receptors were obtained from a man between 40 and 75 years old with stage II lung adenocarcinoma. The conserved cysteine and the conserved F or W are not part of the CDR3 here.

V gene | CDR3 protein
TRBV9 | ASSVPGTGGYT
TRBV2 | ASNNRGTEAF
TRBV2 | ASRELQRTRTEAF
TRBV5-6 | ASSLKYSGGTTDTQY
TRBV5-5 | ASSLGLAGGPAGDTQY
TRBV27 | ASSWGGMGETQY
TRBV6-6 | ASSTRTDMNTEAF
TRBV6-5 | ASSLGQEGSPLH
TRBV7-8 | ASSLGTGFSTEAF
TRBV9 | ASSARGQTYEQY
TRBV4-1 | ASSHDYKGSGNTIY
TRBV5-4 | ASTTQGVPYNEQF
TRBV6-5 | ASSRDRGYGYT
TRBV6-1 | ASSSGQHNSPLH
TRBV4-2 | ASSPGGSGGEQY
TRBV9 | ASSALRVSGANVLT
TRBV6-1 | ASSLGRSGEQY
TRBV5-1 | ASSSTPPGATMNTEAF
TRBV11-3 | ASSLGAPRGGGTGANVLT
TRBV7-9 | ASSKGLKEVNQPQH
TRBV10-3 | AISELMGASSGNTIY
TRBV4-2 | ASSQDASGGYNEQF
TRBV19 | ASSDRVNTGELF
TRBV15 | ATSNSRNTEAF
TRBV7-2 | ASSLVSGGDYNEQF
TRBV29-1 | SVEDGGEKLF
TRBV10-2 | ASSDLDSSYEQY
TRBV27 | ASRQGVGNGELF
TRBV6-5 | ASSQGNTIY
TRBV6-1 | ASRELSANYGYT
TRBV19 | ASSYRTPGHSTTNV
TRBV2 | ASSEALQATDHYGYT
TRBV5-6 | ASSFNRGTFGSYNEQF
TRBV7-2 | ASSLAGREYGYT
TRBV7-9 | ASSPFGATGANVLT
TRBV30 | AWGTGPLSGANVLT
TRBV5-1 | ASSYSTATGPQETQY
TRBV5-4 | ASSLGSGGVVYGYT
TRBV4-2 | ASSQERGGGNEKLF
TRBV5-1 | ASSLDPRMGARNYNEQF
TRBV7-9 | ASSLPGNNEQF
TRBV12-5 | ASAPYGNRPSETQY
TRBV7-2 | ASSQGSGGALNEQF
TRBV5-8 | ASSRGAGSGANVLT
TRBV6-1 | ASENRDNQPQH
TRBV19 | ASSIDQETQY
TRBV12-5 | ASGLGQGGQF
TRBV5-3 | ASSLMGDTQY